The clone carrying this T cell receptor (beta chain) occurred once. The data stem from a study of blood T cell repertoires in COVID-19. TCRdb's table, derived via immunoSEQ multiplex PCR, lists solely in-frame clones and lacks some. Of approximately 97,000 clones listed, about 85% were seen once; the top ten hold 4.4%. The CDR3 length is 15 residues. Unmatched junction bases numbered 6, after V lost 1 base and J lost 8 bases. The V gene's germline CDR1 is LNHNV and CDR2 YYDKDF (reference sequence). The sequenced sample consisted of peripheral blood. The genes are TRBV15 and TRBJ1-4, with 8 bases matching TRBD1. This TCR derives from a man in his 60s with acute or convalescent COVID-19. CDR3 region: CATSRGGQGGEKLFF. For the CDR3, the DNA is TGTGCCACCAGCAGAGGAGGACAGGGAGGGGAAAAACTGTTTTTT.